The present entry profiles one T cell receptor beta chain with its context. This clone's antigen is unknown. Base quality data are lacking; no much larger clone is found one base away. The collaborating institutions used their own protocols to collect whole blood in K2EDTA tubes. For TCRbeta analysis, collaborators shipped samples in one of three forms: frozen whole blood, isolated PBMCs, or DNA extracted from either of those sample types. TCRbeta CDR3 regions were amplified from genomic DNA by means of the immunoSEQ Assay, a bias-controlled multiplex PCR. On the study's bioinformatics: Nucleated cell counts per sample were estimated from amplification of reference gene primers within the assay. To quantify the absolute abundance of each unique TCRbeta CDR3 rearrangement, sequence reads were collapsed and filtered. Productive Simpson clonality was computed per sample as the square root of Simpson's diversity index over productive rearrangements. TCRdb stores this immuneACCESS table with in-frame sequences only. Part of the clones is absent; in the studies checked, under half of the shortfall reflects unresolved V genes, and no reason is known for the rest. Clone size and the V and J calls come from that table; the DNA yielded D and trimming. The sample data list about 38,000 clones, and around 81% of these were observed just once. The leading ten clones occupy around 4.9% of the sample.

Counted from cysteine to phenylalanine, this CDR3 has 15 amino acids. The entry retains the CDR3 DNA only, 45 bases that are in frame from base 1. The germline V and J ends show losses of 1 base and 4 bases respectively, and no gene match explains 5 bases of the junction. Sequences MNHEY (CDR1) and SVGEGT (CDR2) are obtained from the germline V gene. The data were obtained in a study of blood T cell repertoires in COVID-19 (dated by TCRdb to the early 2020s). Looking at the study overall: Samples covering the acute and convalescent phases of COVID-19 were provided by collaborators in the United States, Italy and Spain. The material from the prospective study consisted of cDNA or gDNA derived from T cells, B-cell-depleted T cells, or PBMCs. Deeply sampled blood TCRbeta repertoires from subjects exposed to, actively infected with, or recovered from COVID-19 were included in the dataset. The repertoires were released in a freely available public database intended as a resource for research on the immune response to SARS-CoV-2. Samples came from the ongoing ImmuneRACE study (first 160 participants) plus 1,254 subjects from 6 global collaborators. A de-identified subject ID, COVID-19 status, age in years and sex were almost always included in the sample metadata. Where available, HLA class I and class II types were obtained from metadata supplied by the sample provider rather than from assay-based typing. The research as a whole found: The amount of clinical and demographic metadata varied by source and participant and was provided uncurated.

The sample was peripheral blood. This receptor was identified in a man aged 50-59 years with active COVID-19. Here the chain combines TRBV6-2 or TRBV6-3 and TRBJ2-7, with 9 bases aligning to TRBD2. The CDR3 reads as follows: CASSYWAGGLYEQYF. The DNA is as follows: TGTGCCAGCAGTTACTGGGCGGGGGGGCTGTACGAGCAGTACTTC.